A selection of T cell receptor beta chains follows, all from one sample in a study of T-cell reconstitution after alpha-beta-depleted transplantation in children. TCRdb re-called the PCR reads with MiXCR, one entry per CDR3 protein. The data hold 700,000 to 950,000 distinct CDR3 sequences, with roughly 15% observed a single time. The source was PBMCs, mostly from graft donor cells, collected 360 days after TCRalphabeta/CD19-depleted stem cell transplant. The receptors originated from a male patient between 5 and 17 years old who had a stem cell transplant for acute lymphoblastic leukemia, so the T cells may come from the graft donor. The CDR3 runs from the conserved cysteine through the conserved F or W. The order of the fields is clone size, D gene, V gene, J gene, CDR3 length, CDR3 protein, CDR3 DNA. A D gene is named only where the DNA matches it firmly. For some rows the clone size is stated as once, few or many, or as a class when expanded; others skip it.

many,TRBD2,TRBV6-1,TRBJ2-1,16,CASSNPLRLAGNEQFF,TGTGCCAGCAGTAATCCCCTAAGACTAGCGGGCAATGAGCAGTTCTTC
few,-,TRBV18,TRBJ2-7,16,CASSPMSGVSSYEQYF,TGTGCCAGCTCACCAATGTCCGGGGTTAGCTCCTACGAGCAGTACTTC
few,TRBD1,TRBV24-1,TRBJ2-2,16,CATSDSDRGNTGELFF,TGTGCCACCAGTGATTCGGACAGGGGGAACACCGGGGAGCTGTTTTTT
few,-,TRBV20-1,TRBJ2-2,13,CSARRREAGELFF,TGCAGTGCTAGGCGGCGGGAAGCCGGGGAGCTGTTTTTT
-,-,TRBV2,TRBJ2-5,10,CASKQETQYF,TGTGCCAGCAAGCAAGAGACCCAGTACTTC
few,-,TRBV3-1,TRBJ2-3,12,CASSLGLEAQYF,TGTGCCAGCAGCCTGGGACTCGAGGCGCAGTATTTT
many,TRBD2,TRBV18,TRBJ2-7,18,CASSPTSPGASGRYEQYF,TGTGCCAGCTCACCGACCAGCCCGGGAGCTAGCGGAAGGTACGAGCAGTACTTC
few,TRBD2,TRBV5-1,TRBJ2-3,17,CASSLFGKTSGTDTQYF,TGCGCCAGCAGCCTATTTGGGAAGACTAGCGGCACAGATACGCAGTATTTT
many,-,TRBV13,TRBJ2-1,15,CASSLTSSSGYEQFF,TGTGCCAGCAGCTTAACTAGCTCCTCGGGGTATGAGCAGTTCTTC
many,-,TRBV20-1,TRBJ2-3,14,CSARWVAGTDTQYF,TGCAGTGCTAGATGGGTAGCGGGCACAGATACGCAGTATTTT
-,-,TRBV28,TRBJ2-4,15,CASSTVGSAKNIQYF,TGTGCCAGCAGCACGGTGGGGTCAGCCAAAAACATTCAGTACTTC
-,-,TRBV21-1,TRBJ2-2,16,CASRLPGLGRAGELFF,TGTGCCAGCAGACTACCGGGACTAGGTCGGGCCGGGGAGCTGTTTTTT
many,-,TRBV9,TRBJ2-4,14,CASSVDVAKNIQYF,TGTGCCAGCAGCGTAGATGTAGCCAAAAACATTCAGTACTTC
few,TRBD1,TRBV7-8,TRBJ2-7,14,CASSLIQGNHEQYF,TGTGCCAGCAGCTTGATACAGGGGAACCACGAGCAGTACTTC
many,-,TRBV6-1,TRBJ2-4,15,CASSAPGVAKNIQYF,TGTGCCAGCAGTGCCCCAGGGGTAGCCAAAAACATTCAGTACTTC
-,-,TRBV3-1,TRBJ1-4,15,CASSFHFERGEKLFF,TGTGCCAGCAGTTTCCATTTCGAACGTGGTGAAAAACTGTTTTTT
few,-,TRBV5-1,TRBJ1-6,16,CASSPGKGARNSPLHF,TGCGCCAGCAGCCCGGGGAAGGGCGCAAGGAATTCACCCCTCCACTTT
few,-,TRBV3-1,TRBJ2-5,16,CASSQEVEQLGETQYF,TGTGCCAGCAGCCAAGAAGTAGAACAGCTGGGGGAGACCCAGTACTTC
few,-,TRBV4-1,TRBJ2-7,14,CASSQRDRLDEQYF,TGCGCCAGCAGCCAACGTGACAGGCTCGACGAGCAGTACTTC
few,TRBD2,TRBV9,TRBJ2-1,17,CASSVIGRRLAGEEQFF,TGTGCCAGCAGCGTAATTGGTAGGAGACTAGCGGGAGAAGAGCAGTTCTTC
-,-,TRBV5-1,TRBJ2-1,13,CASSEQARGEQFF,TGCGCCAGCAGCGAACAGGCGAGGGGTGAGCAGTTCTTC
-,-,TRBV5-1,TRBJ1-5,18,CASSRRPRLRDEGQPQHF,TGCGCCAGCAGCCGAAGACCCCGACTCCGGGACGAAGGGCAGCCCCAGCATTTT
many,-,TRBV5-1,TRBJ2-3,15,CASSLEGPGADTQYF,TGCGCCAGCAGCTTGGAGGGGCCAGGGGCGGATACGCAGTATTTT
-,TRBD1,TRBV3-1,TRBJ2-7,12,CASQGVFYEQYF,TGTGCCTCTCAGGGGGTCTTCTACGAGCAGTACTTC
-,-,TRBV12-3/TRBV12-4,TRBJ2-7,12,CASSRQFYEQYF,TGTGCCAGCAGCAGACAGTTCTACGAGCAGTACTTC
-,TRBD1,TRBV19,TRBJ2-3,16,CASSTQGQLLTDTQYF,TGTGCCAGTAGTACCCAGGGACAGCTTCTTACAGATACGCAGTATTTT
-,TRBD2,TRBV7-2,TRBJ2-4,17,CASSLGQLAGAVNIQYF,TGTGCCAGCAGCTTAGGTCAACTAGCGGGAGCAGTTAACATTCAGTACTTC
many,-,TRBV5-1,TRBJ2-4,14,CASSFEGAKNIQYF,TGCGCCAGCAGCTTCGAGGGGGCCAAAAACATTCAGTACTTC
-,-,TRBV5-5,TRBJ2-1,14,CASSFQTVYNEQFF,TGTGCCAGCAGCTTTCAGACGGTTTACAATGAGCAGTTCTTC
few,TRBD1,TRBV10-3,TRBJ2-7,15,CAISDGQGLSYEQYF,TGTGCCATCAGTGATGGACAGGGACTCTCCTACGAGCAGTACTTC
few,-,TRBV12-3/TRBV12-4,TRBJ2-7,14,CASSTEGVPYEQYF,TGTGCCAGCAGCACCGAAGGCGTCCCCTACGAGCAGTACTTC
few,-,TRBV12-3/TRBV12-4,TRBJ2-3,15,CASKIGLTSTDTQYF,TGTGCCAGCAAGATAGGCCTTACTAGCACAGATACGCAGTATTTT
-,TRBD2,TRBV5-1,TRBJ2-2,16,CASSLTSGRYTGELFF,TGCGCCAGCAGCTTGACTAGCGGGAGGTACACCGGGGAGCTGTTTTTT
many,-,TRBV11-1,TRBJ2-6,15,CASSLGLSDAEVLTF,TGTGCCAGCAGCTTAGGGTTGTCCGACGCTGAGGTCCTGACTTTC
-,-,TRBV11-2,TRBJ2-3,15,CASSEWTALGDTQYF,TGTGCCAGCAGCGAGTGGACGGCCTTGGGAGATACGCAGTATTTT
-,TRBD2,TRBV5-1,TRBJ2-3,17,CASSLGPSGGSTDTQYF,TGCGCCAGCAGCTTGGGGCCTAGCGGGGGTAGCACAGATACGCAGTATTTT
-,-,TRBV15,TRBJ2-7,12,CATSRDYLDRYF,TGTGCCACCAGCAGAGATTACCTGGACAGGTACTTC
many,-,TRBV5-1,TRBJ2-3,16,CASSAIRQDPTDTQYF,TGCGCCAGCAGCGCCATTAGACAGGACCCCACAGATACGCAGTATTTT
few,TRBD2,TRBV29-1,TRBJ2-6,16,CSVEIAGATGANVLTF,TGCAGCGTTGAAATAGCGGGAGCTACAGGGGCCAACGTCCTGACTTTC
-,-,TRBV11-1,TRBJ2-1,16,CASNLDSGSSYNEQFF,TGTGCCAGCAACTTGGATAGCGGAAGCTCCTACAATGAGCAGTTCTTC
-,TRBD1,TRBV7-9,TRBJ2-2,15,CASSARDRGSGELFF,TGTGCCAGCAGCGCCAGGGACAGGGGTTCCGGGGAGCTGTTTTTT
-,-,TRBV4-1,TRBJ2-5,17,CASSHDRRGPIQETQYF,TGCGCCAGCAGCCACGATCGGAGAGGGCCCATCCAAGAGACCCAGTACTTC
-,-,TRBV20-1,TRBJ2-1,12,CSARDGGREQFF,TGCAGTGCTAGAGATGGTGGGCGTGAGCAGTTCTTC
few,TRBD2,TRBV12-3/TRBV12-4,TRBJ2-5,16,CASSSRLAGEGETQYF,TGTGCCAGCAGTTCGCGACTAGCGGGAGAGGGGGAGACCCAGTACTTC
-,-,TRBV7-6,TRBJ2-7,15,CASSSQVGWKYEQYF,TGTGCCAGCAGCTCCCAGGTGGGATGGAAATACGAGCAGTACTTC
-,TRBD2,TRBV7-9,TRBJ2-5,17,CASSPSRSGTILETQYF,TGTGCCAGCAGCCCCAGCCGGAGCGGGACCATTCTGGAGACCCAGTACTTC
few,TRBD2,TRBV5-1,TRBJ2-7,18,CASSLRPSGGYISYEQYF,TGCGCCAGCAGCTTGCGCCCCTCGGGGGGGTACATCTCCTACGAGCAGTACTTC
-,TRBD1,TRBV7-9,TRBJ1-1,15,CASSWRQGGSTEAFF,TGTGCCAGCAGCTGGCGACAGGGTGGATCCACTGAAGCTTTCTTT
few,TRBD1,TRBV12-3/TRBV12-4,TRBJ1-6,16,CASSLSGQGRESPLHF,TGTGCCAGCAGTTTGAGTGGACAGGGGAGGGAATCACCCCTCCACTTT
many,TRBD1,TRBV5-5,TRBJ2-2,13,CASGQGKTGELFF,TGTGCCAGCGGACAGGGGAAGACCGGGGAGCTGTTTTTT
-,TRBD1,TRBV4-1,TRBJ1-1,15,CASSQGGQPSTEAFF,TGCGCCAGCAGCCAAGGGGGACAGCCGAGCACTGAAGCTTTCTTT
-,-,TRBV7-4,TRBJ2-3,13,CASNIGGQDTQYF,TGTGCCAGCAACATAGGGGGACAAGATACGCAGTATTTT
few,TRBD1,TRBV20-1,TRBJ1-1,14,CSAYRQGVNTEAFF,TGCAGTGCTTACAGACAGGGTGTGAACACTGAAGCTTTCTTT
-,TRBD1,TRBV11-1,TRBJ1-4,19,CASSSTLWVRGPTNEKLFF,TGTGCCAGCAGCTCCACTTTATGGGTCAGGGGGCCAACTAATGAAAAACTGTTTTTT